Sequencing of this T cell receptor (beta chain) was carried out in a study of CXCR3-negative and CXCR3-positive naive CD8 T cells. Findings and limits, study-wide: A higher hydrophobicity marked the TRB CDR3s of CXCR3-positive naive cells versus CXCR3-negative naive cells.

In preparing the TRB cDNA libraries, 5' RACE with UMI labels was used. No DNA is given; TCRdb re-called the 5' RACE reads and lists each CDR3 protein once. The ten top clones account for roughly 0.38%, within a sample of roughly 110,000 distinct CDR3 sequences. As concerns this clonotype: Its antigen is unknown.

Sequenced: naive CXCR3+ CD8+ T cells from blood. The subset: CD45RO-CCR7+CD27+CD95- naive CD8+ T cells expressing CXCR3 (TNR3+). The receptor comes from a human donor in good health. Some clones in this sample may be carry-over from other donors' samples.

The CDR3 reads CASSYMESSSYEQYF. The chain links TRBV6-5 to TRBJ2-7; the TCRdb D gene call, TRBD2, has no DNA to confirm it. CDR1 and CDR2 from the germline V gene are MNHEY and SVGAGI. The CDR3 covers 15 residues.